Following are 30 T cell receptor beta chains from one sample sequenced in a study of blood T cells in healthy people across ages. A sample-barcoded 5' primer and a J-beta primer mix were used in a second PCR of roughly 7 to 12 cycles. TCRdb ran MiXCR on the 5' RACE reads and lists one entry per CDR3 protein. The table shows about 780,000 distinct CDR3 sequences, with 62% occurring only once. The sequencing sample was made of blood. The source of these receptors is a young man in good health.

Concerning this clonotype: One end of the junction is discordant with germline, which a read error may explain. CDR3 residues: CAGSYGTGDYEQYF. The CDR3 coding sequence is TGTGCCGGCAGCTACGGGACAGGCGACTACGAGCAGTACTTC. The gene calls are TRBV13 and TRBJ2-5; 8 bases map to TRBD1. The DNA end lines up better with TRBJ2-7; the J call may be wrong. The CDR3 length is 14 residues. Looked up from germline, CDR1 is PRHDT and CDR2 is FYEKMQ (reference sequence).

As DNA, the CDR3 is TGTGCCAGCAGCCAAGAAGTGCGGGGGGTAGTATACAATGAGCAGTACTTC. This sequence encodes CASSQEVRGVVYNEQYF. The chain has TRBV4-2 and TRBJ2-5; 8 positions agree with TRBD2. V lost 0 bases, J lost 11 bases, and 17 bases stayed unmatched. Germline V CDR1 and CDR2: LGHNA, YNFKEQ. The CDR3 runs to 17 residues.

In DNA form, the CDR3 reads TGTGCCACCAGCAGCAGGGTGGGGAAACTGTTTTTT. It encodes CATSSRVGKLFF. This sequence joins TRBV15 and TRBJ1-4; D might be TRBD1 (5 bases). The CDR3 consists of 12 residues. Germline V gene data show CDR1 as LNHNV and CDR2 as YYDKDF (reference sequence). V was shortened by 3 bases and J by 11 bases, with 10 bases between the two germline ends.

The chain combines TRBV24-1 with TRBJ2-5; 7 bases line up with TRBD1. The V and J ends lost 4 bases and 3 bases, in that order; junction bases with no gene match: 7. The CDR3 is made up of 15 amino acids. Germline values: CDR1 KGHDR, CDR2 SFDVKD. In DNA, the CDR3 is TGTGCCACCAGTGAGTACAGGGGACGGAAAGAGACCCAGTACTTC. Protein: CATSEYRGRKETQYF.

This clonotype showed up just a few times. This chain joins TRBV29-1 and TRBJ2-1; D gene unclear. The CDR3 has 12 amino acids. Germline V gives CDR1 SQVTM, CDR2 ANQGSEA. The V end lost 7 bases, the J end lost 4 bases, and 11 bases lay between the germline ends. This chain's CDR3 is CSGVVQYNEQFF. The CDR3 bases are TGCAGCGGAGTTGTACAGTACAATGAGCAGTTCTTC.

In its sample, this clonotype was seen a few times. V usage is TRBV4-2 and J usage is TRBJ2-3; 8 bases are shared with TRBD2. Trimming took 4 bases from V and 0 from J; bases not matched to a gene: 12. CDR3 size: 18 residues. Germline values: CDR1 LGHNA, CDR2 YNFKEQ. CDR3 in amino acids: CASSPIGGGPPSTDTQYF. The CDR3 DNA is TGTGCCAGCAGCCCCATCGGCGGGGGGCCTCCTAGCACAGATACGCAGTATTTT.

This clonotype was picked up a small number of times. This chain joins TRBV4-2 and TRBJ1-2; the D gene is possibly TRBD1 (6 bases). Germline assignment: CDR1 LGHNA and CDR2 YNFKEQ. This CDR3 is built from 16 residues. Trimming took off 0 bases at V and 8 bases at J, with 19 bases between the two ends. CDR3: CASSQDGTPRTGGYTF. The DNA for the CDR3 is TGTGCCAGCAGCCAAGACGGGACACCCCGGACGGGGGGCTACACCTTC.

The J gene is TRBJ2-3, the V gene TRBV20-1; the D gene is possibly TRBD2 (7 bases). V lost 5 bases and J 8 bases, leaving 17 bases between the germline ends. Germline V gene data show CDR1 as DFQATT and CDR2 as SNEGSKA (reference sequence). There are 13 residues in the CDR3. The CDR3 loop reads CSALGGAPGTQYF. In DNA, the CDR3 is TGCAGTGCTCTGGGGGGGGCCCCGGGTACGCAGTATTTT.

This clonotype showed up just once. The chain has TRBV15 and TRBJ2-6; D ambiguous. The CDR3 sequence is 16 residues long. Germline CDR1 and CDR2: LNHNV and YYDKDF (reference sequence). V gave up 0 bases and J gave up 3 bases, with 9 bases separating them. CDR3 region: CATSRDRAVGANVLTF. The CDR3 coding sequence is TGTGCCACCAGCAGAGATAGGGCAGTTGGGGCCAACGTCCTGACTTTC.

This clonotype has a handful of counts. J is TRBJ2-5 and V is TRBV20-1, with TRBD1 matching 7 bases. The V segment lost 5 bases and the J segment 5 bases; nucleotides outside the gene matches: 8. CDR3 length: 13 amino acids. Germline CDR1 DFQATT, CDR2 SNEGSKA (reference sequence). The CDR3 coding sequence is TGCAGTGCTGGAGCGACAGGGACGGAGACCCAGTACTTC. Translation: CSAGATGTETQYF.

This chain uses TRBV11-2 with TRBJ1-2; tentative D call: TRBD1 (5 bases). Per the germline V gene, CDR1 is SGHAT and CDR2 is FQNNGV. Trimming took off 4 bases at V and 4 bases at J, with 7 bases between the two ends. The length of the CDR3 is 12 residues. The CDR3 loop reads CASSSTVYGYTF. DNA of the CDR3: TGTGCCAGCAGCTCGACAGTCTATGGCTACACCTTC.

This clonotype has only one observation. The CDR3: CSARGLAPYNEQFF. CDR3 coding DNA: TGCAGTGCGAGGGGACTAGCGCCATACAATGAGCAGTTCTTC. The rearrangement links TRBV20-1 to TRBJ2-1; 10 nucleotides agree with TRBD2. The CDR3 has 14 residues. CDR1 and CDR2 (germline): DFQATT, SNEGSKA (reference sequence). V was clipped by 6 bases and J by 4 bases; unmatched bases: 6.

The V gene is TRBV5-6, the J gene TRBJ2-5; D is possibly TRBD2 (5 bases). The CDR3 is made up of 14 amino acids. Trimming took 1 base from V and 4 from J, leaving 11 bases between them. Per germline, CDR1 SGHDT and CDR2 YYEEEE. The CDR3 region is CASSLWSGRETQYF. In nucleotides, the CDR3 is TGTGCCAGCAGCTTGTGGTCTGGGAGAGAGACCCAGTACTTC.

This chain connects TRBV4-2 to TRBJ2-5; 8 bases are a match to TRBD2. The CDR3 sequence is 14 residues long. Germline V CDR1 and CDR2: LGHNA, YNFKEQ. The V gene end was trimmed by 2 bases and the J gene end by 5 bases; junction bases not matched to a gene: 4. The CDR3 DNA sequence: TGTGCCAGCAGCCAATTAGCGGGGCTGGAGACCCAGTACTTC. It is translated as CASSQLAGLETQYF.

The chain has TRBV7-9 and TRBJ2-1; D is unresolved. Trimming took off 5 bases at V and 10 bases at J, with 9 bases between the two ends. Germline CDR1 reads SEHNR; CDR2 reads FQNEAQ (reference sequence). The CDR3 spans 11 residues. CDR3 residues: CASSRVAEQFF. In DNA form, the CDR3 reads TGTGCCAGCAGCCGAGTCGCCGAGCAGTTCTTC.

J is TRBJ2-1 and V is TRBV7-9; 11 bases align to TRBD2. The ends lost 2 bases at V and 8 bases at J; junction bases unmatched: 5. The CDR3 covers 15 residues. Per the germline V gene, CDR1 is SEHNR and CDR2 is FQNEAQ (reference sequence). The CDR3 coding sequence is TGTGCCAGCAGCTTACTCCTAGCGGGGGGTGATGAGCAGTTCTTC. Its protein product is CASSLLLAGGDEQFF.

The J gene is TRBJ2-5, the V gene TRBV10-2, with D hard to call. Matching the DNA end better, TRBJ2-7 makes the J call doubtful. The CDR3 length is 15 residues. Germline loops: CDR1 WSHSY, CDR2 SAAADI. The CDR3 DNA reads as TGCGCCACTCTGGGTTTCCTCGAACACCGTTACGAGCAGTACTTC. Translation: CATLGFLEHRYEQYF.

This clonotype was observed a handful of times. This sequence joins TRBV4-1 and TRBJ2-1, with 7 bases identical to TRBD1. Trimming cost V 3 bases and J 9 bases; bases outside gene matches: 14. This CDR3 is 16 amino acids long. Germline CDR1 is MGHRA and CDR2 is YSYEKL. The CDR3 loop reads CASSHPRDRPRGEQFF. CDR3 in DNA: TGCGCCAGCAGCCACCCCCGGGACAGACCGAGGGGTGAGCAGTTCTTC.

The V gene is TRBV15, the J gene TRBJ2-2; the D is unclear. Germline V gene lookup returns CDR1 LNHNV and CDR2 YYDKDF (reference sequence). Trimming stripped 8 bases from V and 6 bases from J, with 7 bases between. The CDR3 covers 11 residues. The CDR3 loop is CATSRSGELFF. The DNA for the CDR3 is TGTGCCACCTCGAGGTCCGGGGAGCTGTTTTTT.

In this sample, this clonotype turned up once. The chain combines TRBV3-1 with TRBJ2-5; 8 nucleotides agree with TRBD2. Per germline, CDR1 LGHDT and CDR2 YNNKEL (reference sequence). The CDR3 totals 20 residues. V was pared by 6 bases and J by 5 bases, with 26 bases of the junction left unmatched. The CDR3 here is CASRGLLTSGPTTSRETQYF. The CDR3 nucleotides read TGTGCCAGCAGGGGGCTACTAACTAGCGGCCCTACCACGTCAAGGGAGACCCAGTACTTC.

To note about this clonotype: One junction end does not reproduce the germline sequence, and a read error may be involved. The genes are TRBV4-3 and TRBJ1-1; D may be TRBD1 (5 bases). The CDR3 consists of 14 residues. Per the germline V gene, CDR1 is LGHNA and CDR2 is YSLEER. The CDR3 nucleotides are TGCGCCAGCAACCAAGAGGGGCAGAACACTGAAGCTTTCTTT. Amino acid sequence: CASNQEGQNTEAFF.

CDR3 in DNA: TGTGCCAGCAGTCCATACAGGGGTCTCGGAGATACGCAGTATTTT. Its protein product is CASSPYRGLGDTQYF. The chain uses TRBV12-3 or TRBV12-4 and TRBJ2-3, with TRBD1 matching over 7 bases. The CDR3 runs to 15 residues. After removal of 5 bases from V and 5 bases from J, the junction contained 10 bases not matched to a gene.

V gene TRBV4-3 combines with J gene TRBJ2-4; no definite D call. The CDR3 sequence is 14 residues long. V dropped 4 bases and J dropped 0 bases, with 7 bases sitting between them. Germline V gives CDR1 LGHNA, CDR2 YSLEER. CDR3 coding DNA: TGCGCCAGCAGCCGAGAGACAGCCAAAAACATTCAGTACTTC. Protein: CASSRETAKNIQYF.

The chain has TRBV4-3 and TRBJ1-6, with 7 bases matching TRBD1. Germline V gene sequence: CDR1 LGHNA, CDR2 YSLEER. The trim removed 3 bases at V and 15 bases at J, leaving 14 bases unmatched. The CDR3 consists of 15 residues. For the CDR3, the DNA is TGCGCCAGCAGCCAGCGTGGTGAGACAGGGCCGCACCTCCACTTT. Its translation is CASSQRGETGPHLHF.

This clonotype came up a few times. A much larger clone lies a single base off, so this may be a read error. This chain uses TRBV4-2 with TRBJ2-4; D not certain. CDR1 is LGHNA and CDR2 is YNFKEQ in the germline V gene. The CDR3 consists of 16 residues. The CDR3 loop is CASGQAGDSLGNIQYF. Here the CDR3 DNA reads TGTGCCAGCGGCCAAGCAGGAGACTCGCTGGGGAACATTCAGTACTTC.

This clonotype has a single count. V usage is TRBV7-3 and J usage is TRBJ2-2; D unclear. This CDR3 comprises 16 residues. The germline CDR1 and CDR2 sequences are SGHTA and FQGTGA. Trimming shortened V by 1 base and J by 1 base, and 10 bases separated the two germline ends. CDR3 amino acids: CASSLRAFGNTGELFF. The CDR3 region has the DNA TGTGCCAGCAGCTTAAGGGCCTTTGGGAACACCGGGGAGCTGTTTTTT.

J is TRBJ1-6 and V is TRBV15, with D maybe TRBD1 (5 bases). The germline V gene has CDR1 LNHNV and CDR2 YYDKDF (reference sequence). V lost 1 base and J 7 bases, leaving 11 bases between the germline ends. The CDR3 totals 15 residues. CDR3 in amino acids: CATSRARDGNSPLHF. The CDR3, as DNA: TGTGCCACCAGCAGAGCGCGGGACGGGAATTCACCCCTCCACTTT.

CDR3 DNA: TGTGCCAGCAGTATAGTGGGGGGGCTCTACAATGAGCAGTTCTTC. Its translation: CASSIVGGLYNEQFF. The rearrangement joins TRBV12-3 or TRBV12-4 to TRBJ2-1; TRBD2 is a possible D gene (7 bases). Trimming took 5 bases from V and 3 from J, leaving 14 bases between them. This CDR3 has 15 amino acids.

CDR3 residues: CASSERGPERGSGQYF. The DNA for the CDR3 is TGTGCCAGCAGTGAACGCGGTCCCGAGCGGGGGTCGGGCCAGTACTTC. This chain connects TRBV2 to TRBJ2-5; 8 positions agree with TRBD2. The CDR3 has 16 residues. The V segment lost 2 bases and the J segment 10 bases; nucleotides outside the gene matches: 15. Germline-derived CDR1 and CDR2 are SNHLY and FYNNEI.

This sequence joins TRBV11-2 and TRBJ2-1; no clear D gene. V was pared by 1 base and J by 4 bases, with 8 bases between. Germline-derived CDR1 and CDR2 are SGHAT and FQNNGV. The length of the CDR3 is 14 residues. CDR3 in amino acids: CASSLGWIYNEQFF. CDR3 nucleotides: TGTGCCAGCAGCTTAGGTTGGATTTACAATGAGCAGTTCTTC.